The next 4 T cell receptor beta chains were all read from a single sample in a study of T cells in localized non-small cell lung cancer. Sequencing used immunoSEQ multiplex PCR; TCRdb keeps in-frame clones, though not all of them. The sample yields thousands of clones, roughly 48% seen once. Material: lung tumor tissue, obtained before any cancer treatment. These receptors originate from a woman aged 35 to 70 with stage II squamous cell lung carcinoma.

This clone came up a few times. The chain couples TRBV18 to TRBJ2-1, with D uncertain. The CDR3 loop spans 16 amino acids. Per germline, CDR1 KGHSH and CDR2 LQKENI. V gave up 1 base and J gave up 0 bases, with 10 bases separating them. CDR3: CASSPRGQSSYNEQFF. DNA of the CDR3: TGTGCCAGCTCACCACGAGGTCAGAGCTCCTACAATGAGCAGTTCTTC.

V usage is TRBV11-3 and J usage is TRBJ1-1; TRBD1 matches at 8 bases. V shed 4 bases and J 5 bases; nucleotides not matched to a gene: 6. The CDR3 consists of 14 residues. The V gene's germline CDR1 is SGHNT and CDR2 YENEEA. The CDR3 loop reads CASSSRRGRTEAFF. In nucleotides, the CDR3 is TGTGCCAGCAGCTCCCGCAGGGGGCGTACTGAAGCTTTCTTT. Full variable domain (missing parts from reference TRBV11-3 and TRBJ1-1): EAGVVQSPRYKIIEKKQPVAFWCNPISGHNTLYWYLQNLGQGPELLIRYENEEAVDDSQLPKDRFSAERLKGVDSTLKIQPAELGDSAVYLCASSSRRGRTEAFFGQGTRLTVV.

V is TRBV19 and J is TRBJ2-3; tentatively, D is TRBD1 or TRBD2 (5 bases each). Germline loops: CDR1 LNHDA, CDR2 SQIVND (reference sequence). The germline V and J ends were trimmed by 4 bases and 8 bases, with 19 bases remaining between them. The CDR3 consists of 15 residues. This chain's CDR3 is CASSTGTRVRGTQYF. The CDR3 nucleotides are TGTGCCAGTAGTACCGGGACCAGAGTTAGGGGTACGCAGTATTTT.

The table lists this clone with a few counts. The chain employs TRBV7-6 and TRBJ2-1, with a tentative D call TRBD1 (6 bases). Trimming removed 6 bases at V and 0 bases at J, with 12 bases between. This CDR3 spans 15 amino acids. Germline values: CDR1 SGHVS, CDR2 FNYEAQ. The DNA of the CDR3 is TGTGCCAGCAGTTCACAGGGAAACTCCTACAATGAGCAGTTCTTC. It specifies CASSSQGNSYNEQFF.